The entry below describes one T cell receptor (beta chain). This clone's antigen is unknown. The germline V gene (reference sequence) gives CDR1 as MNHNY and CDR2 as SVGAGI. From its cysteine to its phenylalanine, the CDR3 spans 15 amino acids. DNA is not recorded here. The data originate from a study of CXCR3-negative and CXCR3-positive naive CD8 T cells (dated by TCRdb to 2018 to 2020). Regarding the research as a whole: In total, some 150 million TRB reads were obtained, corresponding to roughly 1.5 +/- 0.3 million reads per library. The diversity and physicochemical repertoire analyses included roughly ten donors pooled from two independent experiments. TRBV-TRBJ cluster analysis included naive subsets from about five donors and memory cells from 3 donors.

For each CD8+ T cell subset, flow sorting was done in triplicate, and 250,000 to 300,000 cells per subset went directly into RLT lysis buffer. Naive CD8+ T cells were defined stringently as CD45RO-CCR7+CD27+CD95- to exclude memory contaminants. Peripheral blood mononuclear cells were isolated from buffy coats using standard density gradient centrifugation. A FACSAria III was used to flow-sort naive CD8+ T cells into CXCR3-negative and CXCR3-positive populations. Total RNA was extracted from sorted cells using an RNeasy Mini Kit. The listed sequencing device is NextSeq 550. The Human TCR Profiling Kit (MiLaboratory) was used to make UMI-labeled 5' RACE TRB cDNA libraries. The full amount of extracted RNA was used for cDNA synthesis, and the full amount of resulting cDNA was used for PCR amplification. Libraries were prepared in parallel using an identical number of PCR cycles. In the source study's methods: MIGEC and MiXCR extracted about 48,000 +/- 9,800 unique UMI-labeled TRB cDNA molecules per library, requiring at least two reads per UMI. An average of approximately 40,000 +/- 10,000 functional in-frame TRB CDR3 nucleotide clonotypes without stop codons was found per library. Diversity metrics, including normalized Shannon-Wiener and Chao1, were computed in VDJtools after downsampling to 5000 UMI-labeled TRB molecules per sample. VDJtools was used to calculate clonotype-size-weighted physicochemical properties of the central five CDR3 residues, namely interaction energy, strength, volume and Kidera factor 4. The reads underwent TCRdb reprocessing, giving one record for each CDR3 protein sequence and no DNA. TCRdb assigned the V and J calls; the authors' analysis was not used. This specimen's table enumerates around 60,000 distinct CDR3 sequences. Roughly 0.73% of the sample comes from the top ten.

Findings and caveats that apply to the study as a whole: Both naive subsets had comparably high repertoire diversity, while memory CD8+ T cells had much lower repertoire diversity. Because surface CD5, which is linked to self-reactivity in mice, was comparable between the naive subsets, TCR interaction strength was also inferred from TRB CDR3 physicochemical properties. Because CXCR3 expression was partially decreased after cryopreservation, freshly isolated PBMCs were used for most assays. Naive CXCR3-negative and CXCR3-positive cells from the same donor showed similar TRBV-TRBJ usage, whereas memory cells showed distinct patterns. TRB CDR3s from CXCR3-positive naive cells showed higher hydrophobicity (lower Kidera factor 4), lower energy, and higher strength and volume indices than CXCR3-negative naive cells.

The receptor comes from a human donor in good health. Some clones in this sample may be carry-over from other donors' samples. Specimen: naive CXCR3+ CD8+ T cells from blood. This specimen's cell subset or site label, per the study, means: CD45RO-CCR7+CD27+CD95- naive CD8+ T cells expressing CXCR3 (TNR3+). The receptor chain draws on TRBV6-6 and TRBJ1-2. The CDR3 region reads CACSPSHSPTYGYTF.